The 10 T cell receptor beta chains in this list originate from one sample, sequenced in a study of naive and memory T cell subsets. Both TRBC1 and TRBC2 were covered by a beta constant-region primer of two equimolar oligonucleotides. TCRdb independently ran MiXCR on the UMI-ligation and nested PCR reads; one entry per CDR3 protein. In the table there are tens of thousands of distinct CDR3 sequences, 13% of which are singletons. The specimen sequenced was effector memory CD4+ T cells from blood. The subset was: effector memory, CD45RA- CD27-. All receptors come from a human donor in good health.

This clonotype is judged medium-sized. This CDR3 reads CASKARQEPNEKLFF. In DNA form, the CDR3 reads TGTGCCAGCAAAGCCAGACAGGAACCTAATGAAAAACTGTTTTTT. The chain uses TRBV12-3 or TRBV12-4 and TRBJ1-4; possibly TRBD1 for D (6 bases). The CDR3 runs to 15 residues. The V and J ends lost 7 bases and 3 bases respectively, with 15 bases between them.

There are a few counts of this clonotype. The CDR3 nucleotides are TGTGCCAGCAGCAAGACGGTGAACACTGAAGCTTTCTTT. It encodes CASSKTVNTEAFF. The rearrangement links TRBV14 to TRBJ1-1; unclear D gene. The germline CDR1 and CDR2 sequences are SGHDN and FVKESK. V was shortened by 5 bases and J by 0 bases, with 7 bases between the two germline ends. The CDR3 has 13 residues.

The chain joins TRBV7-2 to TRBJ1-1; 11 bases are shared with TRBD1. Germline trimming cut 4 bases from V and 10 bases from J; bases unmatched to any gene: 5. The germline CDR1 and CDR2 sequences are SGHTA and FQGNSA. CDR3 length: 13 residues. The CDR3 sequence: CASSSGTGGLAFF. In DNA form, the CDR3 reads TGTGCCAGCAGCTCAGGGACAGGGGGGTTAGCTTTCTTT.

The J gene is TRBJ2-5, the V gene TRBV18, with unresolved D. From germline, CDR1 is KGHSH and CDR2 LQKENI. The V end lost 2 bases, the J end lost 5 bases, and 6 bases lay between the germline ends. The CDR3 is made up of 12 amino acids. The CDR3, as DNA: TGTGCCAGCTCACCAAAGGCGGAGACCCAGTACTTC. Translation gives CASSPKAETQYF.

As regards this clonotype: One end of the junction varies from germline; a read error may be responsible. The CDR3 protein is CASSDIIAGYYEQCF. DNA for the CDR3: TGTGCCAGCAGCGATATCATAGCGGGGTACTACGAGCAGTGCTTC. The chain links TRBV7-2 to TRBJ2-7; TRBD2 aligns across 8 bases. Germline values: CDR1 SGHTA, CDR2 FQGNSA. The CDR3 spans 15 residues.

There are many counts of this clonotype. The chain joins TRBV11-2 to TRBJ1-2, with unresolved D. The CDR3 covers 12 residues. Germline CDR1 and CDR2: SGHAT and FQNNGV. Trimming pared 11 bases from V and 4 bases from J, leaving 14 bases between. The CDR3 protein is CASQGDGYGYTF. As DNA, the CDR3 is TGTGCCTCCCAAGGCGACGGCTATGGCTACACCTTC.

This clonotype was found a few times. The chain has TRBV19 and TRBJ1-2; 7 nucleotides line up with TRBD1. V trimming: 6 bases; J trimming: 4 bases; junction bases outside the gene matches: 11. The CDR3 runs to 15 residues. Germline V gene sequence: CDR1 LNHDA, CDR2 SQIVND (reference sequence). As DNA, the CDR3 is TGTGCCAGTAGGCCCGGGACAGACATCAGCTATGGCTACACCTTC. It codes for CASRPGTDISYGYTF.

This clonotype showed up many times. CDR3 sequence: CASSLAGRETQYF. CDR3 in DNA: TGTGCCAGCAGCTTGGCGGGGAGAGAGACCCAGTACTTC. The J gene is TRBJ2-5, the V gene TRBV5-6, with D possibly matching TRBD2 (5 bases). Germline CDR1 is SGHDT and CDR2 is YYEEEE. V shed 0 bases and J shed 4 bases, with 7 bases lying between them. The CDR3 has 13 amino acids.

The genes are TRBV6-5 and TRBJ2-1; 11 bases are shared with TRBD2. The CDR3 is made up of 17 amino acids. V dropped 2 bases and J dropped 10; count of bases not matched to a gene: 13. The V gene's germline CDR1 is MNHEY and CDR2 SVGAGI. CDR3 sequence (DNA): TGTGCCAGCAGTTACACCAACTTGGGACTAGCGGTGGGGGAGCAGTTCTTC. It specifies CASSYTNLGLAVGEQFF.

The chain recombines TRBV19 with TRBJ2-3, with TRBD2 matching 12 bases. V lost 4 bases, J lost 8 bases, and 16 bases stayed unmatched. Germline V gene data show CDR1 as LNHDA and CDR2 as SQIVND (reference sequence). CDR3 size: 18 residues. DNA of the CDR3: TGTGCCAGTAGTACCGGGCGTCGTCTAGCGGGAGGGCCCCGTACGCAGTATTTT. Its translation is CASSTGRRLAGGPRTQYF.